Below are 30 T cell receptor beta chains sequenced from a single sample in a study of shared clonotypes between healthy human individuals. Repertoires were generated with immunoSEQ multiplex PCR, while TCRdb's copy carries only in-frame clones and drops some. The sample has some 2 million clones; around 96% are singletons. CD8 cells classed as naive were CD45RO-negative and positively selected for CCR7, excluding terminally differentiated effector memory CD45RA+ cells. The sample consisted of naive CD8+ T cells sorted from blood. These receptors came from a man aged 18 to 30 in good health.

The chain recombines TRBV10-3 with TRBJ2-7; 8 nucleotides align to TRBD1. The CDR3 extends over 12 amino acids. Per the germline V gene, CDR1 is ENHRY and CDR2 is SYGVKD. J gave up 3 bases and V 8 bases, and 3 bases lay outside the gene matches. Here the CDR3 reads CAIATGGYEQYF. The CDR3 DNA reads as TGTGCCATCGCCACAGGGGGCTACGAGCAGTACTTC.

The rearrangement uses TRBV6-1 and TRBJ1-2; no reliable D call. Trimming took off 5 bases at V and 4 bases at J, with 14 bases between the two ends. This CDR3 is 14 amino acids long. From germline, CDR1 is MNHNS and CDR2 SASEGT. DNA of the CDR3: TGTGCCAGCAGTTATGTCGCGGGGATCTATGGCTACACCTTC. This sequence encodes CASSYVAGIYGYTF.

The V and J genes are TRBV5-1 and TRBJ2-6; D may be TRBD1 (6 bases). V was trimmed by 2 bases and J by 0 bases, leaving 15 bases between them. The CDR3 has 18 residues. CDR1 and CDR2 from the germline V gene are SGHRS and YFSETQ. The chain's CDR3 is CASSFGGQLRSGANVLTF. In DNA form, the CDR3 reads TGCGCCAGCAGCTTCGGAGGACAGCTGCGCTCTGGGGCCAACGTCCTGACTTTC.

About this clone itself: The sample holds other DNA sequences that translate to the same CDR3. The V call is TRBV29-1, the J call TRBJ2-2; D ambiguous. The CDR3 covers 13 residues. V lost 4 bases to trimming and J lost 1 base, with 7 bases between them. Germline lookup yields CDR1 SQVTM and CDR2 ANQGSEA. CDR3 sequence (DNA): TGCAGCGTTGTAAGAGAGAACACCGGGGAGCTGTTTTTT. This translates into CSVVRENTGELFF.

The V and J genes are TRBV7-6 and TRBJ2-5; 10 bases align to TRBD2. The CDR3 runs to 16 residues. The junction had 10 bases not matched to a gene; V was cut back by 4 bases and J by 5 bases. Germline CDR1 SGHVS, CDR2 FNYEAQ. The CDR3 nucleotides are TGTGCCAGCAGCTCCTACCTAGCGGGAGAGGGGGAGACCCAGTACTTC. Residues: CASSSYLAGEGETQYF.

Worth noting for this clone: Other DNA sequences from this sample encode an identical CDR3 as well. This sequence joins TRBV7-9 and TRBJ2-7, with no clear D. This CDR3 has 13 amino acids. From germline, CDR1 is SEHNR and CDR2 FQNEAQ (reference sequence). The V and J ends lost 4 bases and 0 bases respectively, with 7 bases between them. The CDR3 nucleotides read TGTGCCAGCAGCTACTCGAGCTCCTACGAGCAGTACTTC. Amino acids: CASSYSSSYEQYF.

As concerns this clone: The sample has other DNA sequences that encode this CDR3 too. J is TRBJ1-1 and V is TRBV30; D perhaps matches TRBD1 (5 bases). Per the germline V gene, CDR1 is GTSNPN and CDR2 is SVGIG (reference sequence). The CDR3 spans 15 residues. The V end lost 4 bases, the J end lost 1 base, and 16 bases lay between the germline ends. The CDR3, as DNA: TGTGCCTGGACTAGACCGACAGTCCCGAACACTGAAGCTTTCTTT. Amino acids: CAWTRPTVPNTEAFF.

The chain uses TRBV14 and TRBJ2-7; 7 bases match TRBD1. The CDR3 has 14 residues. V lost 3 bases, J lost 3 bases, and 5 bases stayed unmatched. Germline lookup yields CDR1 SGHDN and CDR2 FVKESK. The CDR3: CASSHMTGLYEQYF. As DNA, the CDR3 is TGTGCCAGCAGCCATATGACAGGGCTCTACGAGCAGTACTTC.

V and J are TRBV5-1 and TRBJ1-1; D is undetermined. This CDR3 comprises 12 residues. The V end lost 0 bases, the J end lost 5 bases, and 5 bases lay between the germline ends. The germline gives CDR1 SGHRS, CDR2 YFSETQ. CDR3 region: CASSLVETEAFF. The CDR3 DNA sequence: TGCGCCAGCAGCTTGGTGGAGACTGAAGCTTTCTTT.

A single count supports this clone. The rearrangement links TRBV15 to TRBJ2-7; maybe TRBD2 (5 bases). Looked up from germline, CDR1 is LNHNV and CDR2 is YYDKDF (reference sequence). Trimming cost V 0 bases and J 6 bases, with 9 bases left between them. The CDR3 consists of 13 residues. For the CDR3, the DNA is TGTGCCACCAGCAGAGATCCGGCGGGCGAGCAGTACTTC. This encodes CATSRDPAGEQYF.

The J gene is TRBJ1-5, the V gene TRBV2, with D tentatively TRBD1 (6 bases). This CDR3 comprises 14 residues. The germline V gene encodes CDR1 SNHLY and CDR2 FYNNEI. Trimming pared 3 bases from V and 3 bases from J, leaving 9 bases between. The CDR3 spells CASSEGGPNQPQHF. In DNA, the CDR3 is TGTGCCAGCAGTGAGGGGGGGCCCAATCAGCCCCAGCATTTT.

V and J are TRBV6-5 and TRBJ2-7; D call uncertain. CDR3 length: 14 amino acids. Germline values: CDR1 MNHEY, CDR2 SVGAGI. V was trimmed by 6 bases and J by 2 bases, leaving 14 bases between them. CDR3 residues: CASSHGVHPYEQYF. CDR3 DNA sequence: TGTGCCAGCAGCCATGGGGTCCACCCCTACGAGCAGTACTTC.

The CDR3 spells CASSRSSGAAYEQYF. As DNA, the CDR3 is TGCGCCAGCAGCCGGAGCTCGGGGGCGGCCTACGAGCAGTACTTC. The V call is TRBV4-3, the J call TRBJ2-7, with D possibly called TRBD1 or TRBD2 (6 bases each). The CDR3 is 15 amino acids. The germline V gene encodes CDR1 LGHNA and CDR2 YSLEER. V was pared by 4 bases and J by 2 bases, with 15 bases between.

V is TRBV11-3 and J is TRBJ2-3; D call uncertain. The germline gives CDR1 SGHNT, CDR2 YENEEA. The CDR3 has 14 residues. V was trimmed by 4 bases and J by 2 bases, leaving 10 bases between them. CDR3 protein: CASSSNPTTDTQYF. The CDR3 DNA reads as TGTGCCAGCAGCTCCAACCCCACCACAGATACGCAGTATTTT.

The CDR3 sequence: CASSLDRGDTEAFF. Here the CDR3 DNA reads TGCGCCAGCAGCTTAGACAGGGGGGACACTGAAGCTTTCTTT. The chain employs TRBV5-1 and TRBJ1-1; TRBD1 matches at 9 bases. Germline V lookup: CDR1 SGHRS, CDR2 YFSETQ. The CDR3 length is 14 residues. V shed 2 bases and J 3 bases; nucleotides not matched to a gene: 2.

This chain connects TRBV9 to TRBJ2-7; D unclear. This CDR3 comprises 13 residues. Between the trimmed V and J ends, which lost 3 bases and 1 base, there was a span of 8 bases. Germline lookup yields CDR1 SGDLS and CDR2 YYNGEE. The CDR3 here is CASSGALSYEQYF. CDR3 in DNA: TGTGCCAGCAGCGGAGCGCTTTCCTACGAGCAGTACTTC.

The chain uses TRBV6-1 and TRBJ1-3; D remains unclear. The CDR3 runs 14 residues. From germline, CDR1 is MNHNS and CDR2 SASEGT. V dropped 1 base and J dropped 9 bases, with 13 bases sitting between them. In DNA form, the CDR3 reads TGTGCCAGCAGTGAAGGGGGAGACGGCCTCACCATATATTTT. As protein: CASSEGGDGLTIYF.

This rearrangement joins TRBV13 to TRBJ2-7; a possible D gene is TRBD1 (5 bases). Germline V lookup: CDR1 PRHDT, CDR2 FYEKMQ (reference sequence). V was cut by 5 bases and J by 4 bases, with 12 bases left in between. This CDR3 region has 13 residues. CDR3 residues: CASSPRAGYEQYF. The DNA of the CDR3 is TGTGCCAGCAGCCCAAGGGCAGGGTACGAGCAGTACTTC.

The CDR3 bases are TGTGCCAGCAGCTTCTCGCGGGGCTCCTACGAGCAGTACTTC. Translated, it gives CASSFSRGSYEQYF. The rearrangement uses TRBV11-2 and TRBJ2-7; tentatively, D is TRBD2 (6 bases). Trimming pared 3 bases from V and 0 bases from J, leaving 9 bases between. Germline V lookup: CDR1 SGHAT, CDR2 FQNNGV. The CDR3 is 14 amino acids. Variable domain in full (rest from reference TRBV11-2 and TRBJ2-7): EAGVAQSPRYKIIEKRQSVAFWCNPISGHATLYWYQQILGQGPKLLIQFQNNGVVDDSQLPKDRFSAERLKGVDSTLKIQPAKLEDSAVYLCASSFSRGSYEQYFGPGTRLTVT.

V usage is TRBV18 and J usage is TRBJ1-1, with D unresolved. CDR3 length: 15 residues. Trimming left V 0 bases short and J 8 bases short, with 16 bases between. The germline gives CDR1 KGHSH, CDR2 LQKENI. This CDR3 reads CASSPPTWGTVEAFF. Here the CDR3 DNA reads TGTGCCAGCTCACCACCCACATGGGGTACCGTAGAAGCTTTCTTT. Using reference TRBV18 and TRBJ1-1 for the parts outside the CDR3, the full variable domain is NAGVMQNPRHLVRRRGQEARLRCSPMKGHSHVYWYRQLPEEGLKFMVYLQKENIIDESGMPKERFSAEFPKEGPSILRIQQVVRGDSAAYFCASSPPTWGTVEAFFGQGTRLTVV.

The chain couples TRBV7-9 to TRBJ2-1; D perhaps matches TRBD2 (6 bases). This CDR3 spans 15 amino acids. Trimming pared 5 bases from V and 4 bases from J, leaving 15 bases between. Germline V lookup: CDR1 SEHNR, CDR2 FQNEAQ (reference sequence). This chain's CDR3 is CASSLGTASYNEQFF. The DNA of the CDR3 is TGTGCCAGCAGCCTCGGGACTGCAAGTTACAATGAGCAGTTCTTC.

The V call is TRBV11-2, the J call TRBJ2-7; weak D call: TRBD2 (6 bases). V was trimmed by 1 base and J by 12 bases, leaving 13 bases between them. The length of the CDR3 is 12 residues. CDR1 is SGHAT, CDR2 FQNNGV, per germline. For the CDR3, the DNA is TGTGCCAGCAGCTTAGTCGGGCAGGGACTGTACTTC. Amino acids: CASSLVGQGLYF.

To note about this clone: Other DNA variants within this sample encode the same CDR3. The J gene is TRBJ1-2, the V gene TRBV6-5; no clear D gene. This CDR3 has 13 amino acids. Trimming left V 2 bases short and J 4 bases short, with 8 bases between. Germline V CDR1 and CDR2: MNHEY, SVGAGI. As DNA, the CDR3 is TGTGCCAGCAGTTACGGGGAGTCCTATGGCTACACCTTC. This translates into CASSYGESYGYTF.

V and J are TRBV27 and TRBJ1-2; D is ambiguous. Trimming left V 5 bases short and J 4 bases short, with 14 bases between. This CDR3 contains 14 residues. Germline V gives CDR1 MNHEY, CDR2 SMNVEV (reference sequence). CDR3 in DNA: TGTGCCAGCAGTCCCTTGGGCGTAGGCTATGGCTACACCTTC. The encoded protein is CASSPLGVGYGYTF.

This clone was counted a single time. V gene TRBV27 combines with J gene TRBJ2-7; 7 bases align to TRBD1. The CDR3 is 16 residues long. Losses at the gene ends were 4 bases for V and 6 bases for J; bases not matched to a gene: 15. Germline V gives CDR1 MNHEY, CDR2 SMNVEV (reference sequence). CDR3 sequence: CASSYSQTGPFFEQYF. The CDR3 nucleotides are TGTGCCAGCAGTTATTCGCAGACAGGGCCTTTTTTCGAGCAGTACTTC.

The chain carries TRBV27 and TRBJ2-3, with D unclear. CDR1 is MNHEY, CDR2 SMNVEV, per germline (reference sequence). This CDR3 spans 12 amino acids. V was clipped by 1 base and J by 3 bases, with 2 bases between them. CDR3 bases: TGTGCCAGCAGTTTATTAACAGATACGCAGTATTTT. Protein: CASSLLTDTQYF.

This clone appeared a few times. The V gene is TRBV4-3, the J gene TRBJ1-6, with D maybe TRBD1 (5 bases). Germline CDR1 is LGHNA and CDR2 is YSLEER. The length of the CDR3 is 15 residues. V was pared by 1 base and J by 7 bases, with 11 bases between. CDR3 sequence (DNA): TGCGCCAGCAGCCAAGTAAGGGACGGGAATTCACCCCTCCACTTT. This translates into CASSQVRDGNSPLHF.

This clone has only a few counts. The rearrangement joins TRBV6-1 to TRBJ2-7; D is possibly TRBD1 (6 bases). This CDR3 contains 12 residues. With 4 bases removed from V and 3 bases from J, the gap between germline ends came to 7 bases. Germline-derived CDR1 and CDR2 are MNHNS and SASEGT. CDR3 bases: TGTGCCAGCAGTGGGGACAACTACGAGCAGTACTTC. The encoded protein is CASSGDNYEQYF.

The chain employs TRBV7-9 and TRBJ2-1; TRBD2 is a possible D gene (6 bases). The CDR3 loop spans 15 amino acids. Trimming took off 5 bases at V and 3 bases at J, with 14 bases between the two ends. Per germline, CDR1 SEHNR and CDR2 FQNEAQ (reference sequence). The CDR3 DNA reads as TGTGCCAGCAGCACGGACTACACTATCTACAATGAGCAGTTCTTC. This encodes CASSTDYTIYNEQFF.

This sequence joins TRBV9 and TRBJ2-2; D is unclear. CDR1 SGDLS and CDR2 YYNGEE come from the germline V gene. The germline V and J ends were trimmed by 5 bases and 3 bases, with 20 bases remaining between them. This CDR3 spans 17 amino acids. DNA of the CDR3: TGTGCCAGCAGTGACCAGGAAGGTAGGGCGGACACCGGGGAGCTGTTTTTT. It is translated as CASSDQEGRADTGELFF.